These 22 T cell receptor beta chains were sequenced from one sample in a study of OX40 agonist ivuxolimab in advanced cancers. Produced via immunoSEQ multiplex PCR; TCRdb's table is partial and in-frame only. Found here are approximately 39,000 clones, 70% to 90% of them singletons; the top ten hold around 13%. The sequencing used CD4+ or CD8+ T cells sorted from blood, collected in a trial of the OX40 agonist ivuxolimab. These receptors came from an adult with an advanced solid tumor such as melanoma, head and neck, liver or kidney cancer.

The chain employs TRBV6-1 and TRBJ1-1; no clear D. V gave up 2 bases and J gave up 1 base, with 8 bases separating them. Looked up from germline, CDR1 is MNHNS and CDR2 is SASEGT. The CDR3 consists of 14 residues. CDR3 nucleotides: TGTGCCAGCAGTGAAAGGGCGGGGAACACTGAAGCTTTCTTT. Its translation is CASSERAGNTEAFF.

CDR3 DNA: TGTGCCAGCAGCGGCCCTAGCGGGCCTTCTGGGGATGAGCAGTTCTTC. This encodes CASSGPSGPSGDEQFF. The V call is TRBV13, the J call TRBJ2-1; 8 nucleotides match TRBD2. CDR1 and CDR2 (germline): PRHDT, FYEKMQ (reference sequence). The CDR3 spans 16 residues. V was pared by 5 bases and J by 8 bases, with 14 bases of the junction left unmatched.

V and J are TRBV28 and TRBJ1-1; tentatively, D is TRBD1 (6 bases). The V end lost 6 bases, the J end lost 8 bases, and 13 bases lay between the germline ends. The CDR3 totals 12 residues. Germline V lookup: CDR1 MDHEN, CDR2 SYDVKM. The CDR3 spells CASRMTGSEAFF. The CDR3 coding sequence is TGTGCCAGCAGGATGACAGGTTCGGAAGCTTTCTTT.

The rearrangement uses TRBV5-4 and TRBJ2-5; 8 positions match TRBD1. Germline V gene data show CDR1 as SGHNT and CDR2 as YYREEE (reference sequence). V lost 1 base to trimming and J lost 7 bases; unmatched junction nucleotides: 12. The CDR3 sequence is 16 residues long. CDR3 amino acids: CASSLTFGQGWRTQYF. Here the CDR3 DNA reads TGTGCCAGCAGCTTGACTTTCGGACAGGGTTGGCGGACCCAGTACTTC.

This sequence joins TRBV7-9 and TRBJ2-2, with TRBD1 as a possible D gene (6 bases). The germline V gene has CDR1 SEHNR and CDR2 FQNEAQ (reference sequence). The germline V and J ends were trimmed by 5 bases and 5 bases, with 9 bases remaining between them. The CDR3 contains 13 residues. The CDR3 bases are TGTGCCAGCAGCCCGCAGGGGACCGGGGAGCTGTTTTTT. Protein sequence: CASSPQGTGELFF.

V and J are TRBV6-5 and TRBJ2-3; a possible D gene is TRBD1 (5 bases). This CDR3 spans 16 amino acids. In germline, CDR1 is MNHEY, CDR2 SVGAGI. V was pared by 2 bases and J by 0 bases, with 12 bases between. CDR3: CASSYRQYTSTDTQYF. In DNA form, the CDR3 reads TGTGCCAGCAGTTACCGACAGTATACTAGCACAGATACGCAGTATTTT.

The V call is TRBV7-8, the J call TRBJ2-1; TRBD1 is a possible D gene (5 bases). This CDR3 spans 17 amino acids. Trimming stripped 4 bases from V and 5 bases from J, with 21 bases between. The germline gives CDR1 SGHVS, CDR2 FQNEAQ. CDR3 sequence reads: CASSSQNPLDRNNEQFF. For the CDR3, the DNA is TGTGCCAGCAGCTCCCAAAATCCATTAGACAGAAACAATGAGCAGTTCTTC.

The rearrangement links TRBV7-6 to TRBJ2-7; 11 nucleotides align to TRBD2. Germline CDR1 SGHVS, CDR2 FNYEAQ. This CDR3 is 17 amino acids long. The trim removed 5 bases at V and 0 bases at J, leaving 9 bases unmatched. As DNA, the CDR3 is TGTGCCAGCAGCCACGTGAAGACTAGCGGGACCTCCTACGAGCAGTACTTC. It encodes CASSHVKTSGTSYEQYF.

This clone was observed a single time. The chain recombines TRBV5-6 with TRBJ1-6; D gene uncertain. V shed 1 base and J shed 9 bases, with 11 bases lying between them. The CDR3 extends over 14 amino acids. The germline V gene encodes CDR1 SGHDT and CDR2 YYEEEE. The chain's CDR3 is CASSLREIGSPLHF. Written as DNA, the CDR3 is TGTGCCAGCAGCTTGAGGGAGATTGGTTCACCCCTCCACTTT.

The rearrangement uses TRBV7-8 and TRBJ1-2, with a tentative D call TRBD1 (5 bases). V dropped 5 bases and J dropped 5 bases, with 21 bases sitting between them. Per germline, CDR1 SGHVS and CDR2 FQNEAQ. CDR3 length: 16 amino acids. The CDR3 nucleotides read TGTGCCAGCAGCCCCCCAGGGTCCCCAGACGTTTATGGCTACACCTTC. Encoded protein: CASSPPGSPDVYGYTF.

The V call is TRBV4-1, the J call TRBJ2-1; 8 bases fit TRBD2. This CDR3 is built from 18 residues. Germline-derived CDR1 and CDR2 are MGHRA and YSYEKL. J lost 1 base, V lost 4 bases, and 12 bases had no gene match. The CDR3 region is CASSLSGSSGASYNEQFF. CDR3 nucleotide sequence: TGCGCCAGCAGCCTAAGCGGTAGTAGCGGGGCTTCCTACAATGAGCAGTTCTTC.

CDR3 amino acids: CASSLPALNPLEQYF. CDR3 bases: TGTGCCAGCAGCCTACCAGCGCTTAACCCCCTGGAGCAGTACTTC. The chain joins TRBV13 to TRBJ2-7, with no clear D. The CDR3 totals 15 residues. Trimming left V 5 bases short and J 7 bases short, with 21 bases between. Germline CDR1 PRHDT, CDR2 FYEKMQ (reference sequence). The full variable domain, in which reference TRBV13 and TRBJ2-7 provide the parts outside the CDR3, is AAGVIQSPRHLIKEKRETATLKCYPIPRHDTVYWYQQGPGQDPQFLISFYEKMQSDKGSIPDRFSAQQFSDYHSELNMSSLELGDSALYFCASSLPALNPLEQYFGPGTRLTVT.

The chain employs TRBV7-8 and TRBJ2-1; no firm D call. There are 14 residues in the CDR3. The germline V and J ends were trimmed by 2 bases and 5 bases, with 10 bases remaining between them. Looked up from germline, CDR1 is SGHVS and CDR2 is FQNEAQ. The chain's CDR3 is CASSLSQLHNEQFF. The CDR3 nucleotides read TGTGCCAGCAGCTTAAGCCAGCTCCACAATGAGCAGTTCTTC.

This chain connects TRBV28 to TRBJ2-7, with 7 bases aligning to TRBD1. V lost 6 bases and J lost 5; bases outside the gene matches: 4. There are 12 residues in the CDR3. The V gene's germline CDR1 is MDHEN and CDR2 SYDVKM. The CDR3 loop is CASRIQGNEQYF. The CDR3 DNA follows: TGTGCCAGCAGAATACAGGGGAACGAGCAGTACTTC.

This chain links TRBV7-6 with TRBJ2-1, with 10 bases lining up with TRBD1. V gave up 5 bases and J gave up 6 bases; unmatched junction bases: 7. The CDR3 loop spans 15 amino acids. Per germline, CDR1 SGHVS and CDR2 FNYEAQ. Here the CDR3 reads CASSRLGTGVNEQFF. The CDR3 DNA reads as TGTGCCAGCAGCCGACTTGGGACAGGGGTCAATGAGCAGTTCTTC.

The chain links TRBV19 to TRBJ1-2, with TRBD1 matching 8 bases. Germline loops: CDR1 LNHDA, CDR2 SQIVND (reference sequence). The CDR3 is made up of 14 amino acids. V lost 3 bases, J lost 4 bases, and 4 bases stayed unmatched. Here the CDR3 DNA reads TGTGCCAGTAGTATCTCTGGGACAGGCTATGGCTACACCTTC. Translation gives CASSISGTGYGYTF.

The rearrangement joins TRBV11-2 to TRBJ2-7, with TRBD2 as a possible D gene (5 bases). V lost 1 base to trimming and J lost 0 bases, with 16 bases between them. The CDR3 runs to 17 residues. The germline V gene has CDR1 SGHAT and CDR2 FQNNGV. CDR3 DNA: TGTGCCAGCAGCTTAGGTACGGGCGGGCTTAGCTCCTACGAGCAGTACTTC. Amino acids: CASSLGTGGLSSYEQYF. Drawing the rest from reference TRBV11-2 and TRBJ2-7, the complete variable domain is EAGVAQSPRYKIIEKRQSVAFWCNPISGHATLYWYQQILGQGPKLLIQFQNNGVVDDSQLPKDRFSAERLKGVDSTLKIQPAKLEDSAVYLCASSLGTGGLSSYEQYFGPGTRLTVT.

The V gene is TRBV27, the J gene TRBJ2-1, with a tentative D call TRBD2 (6 bases). V shed 4 bases and J shed 5 bases, with 15 bases lying between them. Germline V lookup: CDR1 MNHEY, CDR2 SMNVEV (reference sequence). The CDR3 sequence is 15 residues long. As DNA, the CDR3 is TGTGCCAGCAGTTACTCATCGGGACTCAACAATGAGCAGTTCTTC. Its protein product is CASSYSSGLNNEQFF.

The chain is built from TRBV9 and TRBJ2-2, with a possible D match to TRBD1 (6 bases). Germline CDR1 reads SGDLS; CDR2 reads YYNGEE. The CDR3 consists of 16 residues. Deletions cut 0 bases from V and 3 bases from J, with 12 bases between. In DNA, the CDR3 is TGTGCCAGCAGCGTAGATGGGGACACCTACACCGGGGAGCTGTTTTTT. It specifies CASSVDGDTYTGELFF.

This sequence joins TRBV4-1 and TRBJ2-7, with 10 bases fitting TRBD2. Per the germline V gene, CDR1 is MGHRA and CDR2 is YSYEKL. The CDR3 is 17 amino acids. The trim removed 2 bases at V and 6 bases at J, leaving 13 bases unmatched. CDR3 in DNA: TGCGCCAGCAGCCAAAGCGGCTTTAGCGGGAGGACGGGCGAGCAGTACTTC. It translates to CASSQSGFSGRTGEQYF.

This clone was seen only once. The CDR3 nucleotides are TGTGCCAGCAGTTACTCGGCAGGAGGGAATGAGCAGTTCTTC. Its protein product is CASSYSAGGNEQFF. The V and J genes are TRBV6-6 and TRBJ2-1, with D possibly matching TRBD2 (6 bases). The CDR3 has 14 residues. CDR1 and CDR2 (germline): MNHNY, SVGAGI (reference sequence). Trimming cost V 0 bases and J 7 bases, with 10 bases left between them.

The chain joins TRBV7-6 to TRBJ2-7; D is unresolved. This CDR3 comprises 12 residues. CDR1 and CDR2 (germline): SGHVS, FNYEAQ. Trimming took 4 bases from V and 3 from J, leaving 7 bases between them. CDR3 in amino acids: CASSSVNYEQYF. CDR3 DNA sequence: TGTGCCAGCAGCTCCGTAAACTACGAGCAGTACTTC.